This T cell receptor (beta chain) was sequenced for a study of blood T cell repertoires in COVID-19. As for the study in general: The United States, Italy and Spain supplied acute and convalescent COVID-19 samples.

The CDR3 runs to 14 residues. From germline, CDR1 is SEHNR and CDR2 FQNEAQ (reference sequence). V lost 5 bases and J 0 bases, leaving 10 bases between the germline ends. Patients at the Seattle site were enrolled during active infection and followed longitudinally. Sequencing used immunoSEQ multiplex PCR; TCRdb keeps in-frame clones, though not all of them. The sample shows roughly 220,000 clones, roughly 86% of them seen only once. The source material was peripheral blood. The gene calls are TRBV7-9 and TRBJ1-2, with D perhaps TRBD1 (6 bases). The origin of this receptor is a woman in her fifties or sixties with COVID-19, enrolled during active disease. The chain's CDR3 is CASSPGVANYGYTF. The CDR3 DNA reads TGTGCCAGCAGCCCAGGGGTGGCTAACTATGGCTACACCTTC. Drawing the rest from reference TRBV7-9 and TRBJ1-2, the complete variable domain is DTGVSQNPRHKITKRGQNVTFRCDPISEHNRLYWYRQTLGQGPEFLTYFQNEAQLEKSRLLSDRFSAERPKGSFSTLEIQRTEQGDSAMYLCASSPGVANYGYTFGSGTRLTVV.